The 29 T cell receptor beta chains reported below all come from one sample, sequenced in a study of cytomegalovirus exposure and HLA in healthy donors. Measured with immunoSEQ multiplex PCR; TCRdb has only the in-frame clones, and not every one. The table includes 180,000 or so clones, about 86% detected once. The sequenced sample consisted of PBMCs. Receptors originate from a woman in her thirties in good health and CMV-seronegative.

The chain has TRBV6-1 and TRBJ1-6; D is perhaps TRBD1 (6 bases). V lost 7 bases, J lost 5 bases, and 15 bases lay in between. From germline, CDR1 is MNHNS and CDR2 SASEGT. The CDR3 runs to 15 residues. DNA of the CDR3: TGTGCCAGCACCCGAGGACAGCTTAATAATTCACCCCTCCACTTT. This codes for CASTRGQLNNSPLHF.

The chain's CDR3 is CARWTGGALGVSNQPQHF. The CDR3 DNA follows: TGCGCCAGGTGGACAGGGGGCGCGCTTGGGGTAAGCAATCAGCCCCAGCATTTT. V is TRBV5-1 and J is TRBJ1-5; 11 nucleotides align to TRBD1. V lost 8 bases, J lost 1 base, and 14 bases stayed unmatched. The CDR3 totals 18 residues. Germline CDR1 and CDR2: SGHRS and YFSETQ.

The chain carries TRBV27 and TRBJ2-1; 15 positions match TRBD2. Trimming removed 8 bases from V and 1 base from J; junction bases left unmatched: 0. The CDR3 runs to 15 residues. From germline, CDR1 is MNHEY and CDR2 SMNVEV (reference sequence). CDR3 protein: CASGLAGGSYNEQFF. CDR3 bases: TGTGCCAGCGGACTAGCGGGGGGGTCCTACAATGAGCAGTTCTTC.

The count of this clone is one. The chain carries TRBV9 and TRBJ1-1; D uncertain. This CDR3 is built from 14 residues. CDR1 is SGDLS, CDR2 YYNGEE, per germline. The V and J ends lost 2 bases and 0 bases respectively, with 8 bases between them. CDR3 amino acids: CASSVEGLNTEAFF. CDR3 bases: TGTGCCAGCAGCGTGGAGGGATTGAACACTGAAGCTTTCTTT.

The chain joins TRBV9 to TRBJ2-7; D unresolved. Germline loops: CDR1 SGDLS, CDR2 YYNGEE. This CDR3 spans 14 amino acids. Trimming pared 4 bases from V and 0 bases from J, leaving 11 bases between. CDR3 DNA sequence: TGTGCCAGCAGCCGATTAACCAGCTCCTACGAGCAGTACTTC. Its translation is CASSRLTSSYEQYF.

The J gene is TRBJ1-2, the V gene TRBV6-5; D gene uncertain. Looked up from germline, CDR1 is MNHEY and CDR2 is SVGAGI. V was pared by 7 bases and J by 8 bases, with 11 bases between. This CDR3 has 11 amino acids. The CDR3 DNA follows: TGTGCCAGCACCCTAGGGAGCGGCTACACCTTC. The encoded protein is CASTLGSGYTF.

This chain uses TRBV7-2 with TRBJ2-5, with D hard to call. From germline, CDR1 is SGHTA and CDR2 FQGNSA. CDR3 length equals 14 residues. The V and J ends lost 3 bases and 0 bases respectively, with 8 bases between them. CDR3 sequence: CASSFYQYQETQYF. CDR3 nucleotides: TGTGCCAGCAGCTTTTATCAGTACCAAGAGACCCAGTACTTC.

The rearrangement links TRBV5-1 to TRBJ1-6, with TRBD1 matching 7 bases. Germline assignment: CDR1 SGHRS and CDR2 YFSETQ. The J segment lost 9 bases and the V segment lost 4 bases, leaving 10 bases of the junction unmatched. This CDR3 comprises 15 residues. CDR3 protein: CASSPETGRGSPLHF. The CDR3 bases are TGCGCCAGCAGCCCCGAGACAGGGCGAGGTTCACCCCTCCACTTT.

Here the CDR3 reads CASSTGQSSGNTIYF. For the CDR3, the DNA is TGTGCCAGCAGCACAGGACAGAGCTCTGGAAACACCATATATTTT. The chain is built from TRBV13 and TRBJ1-3, with D possibly matching TRBD1 (6 bases). The CDR3 is 15 residues long. Germline V gives CDR1 PRHDT, CDR2 FYEKMQ (reference sequence). Trimming pared 5 bases from V and 0 bases from J, leaving 11 bases between.

The chain combines TRBV28 with TRBJ2-7, with D maybe TRBD1 (6 bases). CDR3 length: 16 amino acids. V was cut by 4 bases and J by 4 bases, with 20 bases left in between. Germline loops: CDR1 MDHEN, CDR2 SYDVKM. In nucleotides, the CDR3 is TGTGCCAGCAGTTCTACAGGACCAGGGGCCCTTTACGAGCAGTACTTC. Translation: CASSSTGPGALYEQYF.

The chain couples TRBV30 to TRBJ1-5; the D is unclear. The CDR3 is made up of 14 amino acids. Trimming took off 0 bases at V and 6 bases at J, with 12 bases between the two ends. Per germline, CDR1 GTSNPN and CDR2 SVGIG (reference sequence). CDR3 sequence reads: CAWSVGGPTQPQHF. The DNA for the CDR3 is TGTGCCTGGAGTGTAGGAGGGCCCACTCAGCCCCAGCATTTT.

The chain uses TRBV6-6 and TRBJ2-3; 11 bases align to TRBD1. The J segment lost 5 bases and the V segment lost 7 bases, leaving 11 bases of the junction unmatched. CDR3 length: 16 residues. Germline V gene lookup returns CDR1 MNHNY and CDR2 SVGAGI (reference sequence). CDR3 loop: CASTQTGTGGVDTQYF. Here the CDR3 DNA reads TGTGCCAGCACCCAAACCGGGACAGGGGGTGTAGATACGCAGTATTTT.

This sequence joins TRBV9 and TRBJ1-1; unclear D gene. The CDR3 has 14 residues. Trimming cost V 0 bases and J 0 bases, with 6 bases left between them. CDR1 and CDR2 from the germline V gene are SGDLS and YYNGEE. For the CDR3, the DNA is TGTGCCAGCAGCGTAGGGTCGGTGAACACTGAAGCTTTCTTT. Its protein is CASSVGSVNTEAFF.

The V call is TRBV5-4, the J call TRBJ1-3; D not resolved. Trimming shortened V by 7 bases and J by 0 bases, and 8 bases separated the two germline ends. The CDR3 is 13 amino acids. Germline values: CDR1 SGHNT, CDR2 YYREEE (reference sequence). CDR3 DNA sequence: TGTGCCAGCCATACATTCTCTGGAAACACCATATATTTT. This sequence encodes CASHTFSGNTIYF.

The chain combines TRBV4-3 with TRBJ2-5, with D perhaps matching TRBD1 (6 bases). The CDR3 spans 14 residues. The germline V gene has CDR1 LGHNA and CDR2 YSLEER. Trimming cost V 0 bases and J 4 bases, with 9 bases left between them. In DNA form, the CDR3 reads TGCGCCAGCAGCCAAGACAGGGGATCAGAGACCCAGTACTTC. It translates to CASSQDRGSETQYF.

The chain uses TRBV10-2 and TRBJ1-5; TRBD1 is a possible D gene (6 bases). V was cut by 3 bases and J by 2 bases, with 11 bases left in between. The germline gives CDR1 WSHSY, CDR2 SAAADI. The CDR3 extends over 15 amino acids. The CDR3 nucleotides are TGCGCCAGCAGTGAATGGGGGCCAGGCAATCAGCCCCAGCATTTT. It is translated as CASSEWGPGNQPQHF.

This sequence joins TRBV4-2 and TRBJ1-2, with no clear D. The V gene's germline CDR1 is LGHNA and CDR2 YNFKEQ. The V and J ends lost 2 bases and 4 bases respectively, with 14 bases between them. The CDR3 totals 15 residues. CDR3: CASSQSRGTPYGYTF. Here the CDR3 DNA reads TGTGCCAGCAGCCAATCCCGCGGTACACCCTATGGCTACACCTTC.

In DNA form, the CDR3 reads TGCGCCAGCAGCCAAAGGGCTAGCGGGGGGCGGGATACGCAGTATTTT. Translating it yields CASSQRASGGRDTQYF. The chain employs TRBV4-3 and TRBJ2-3; 11 bases fit TRBD2. This CDR3 is 16 amino acids long. Trimming took 2 bases from V and 6 from J; bases not matched to a gene: 7. The germline CDR1 and CDR2 sequences are LGHNA and YSLEER.

The J gene is TRBJ1-2, the V gene TRBV19; TRBD1 might be the D (6 bases). V was cut by 8 bases and J by 6 bases, with 19 bases left in between. CDR1 and CDR2 from the germline V gene are LNHDA and SQIVND (reference sequence). The CDR3 covers 14 residues. CDR3 residues: CASSRTEETNGYTF. The CDR3 DNA reads TGTGCCAGTTCAAGGACAGAGGAAACTAATGGCTACACCTTC. The full variable domain, rest sourced from reference TRBV19 and TRBJ1-2, is DGGITQSPKYLFRKEGQNVTLSCEQNLNHDAMYWYRQDPGQGLRLIYYSQIVNDFQKGDIAEGYSVSREKKESFPLTVTSAQKNPTAFYLCASSRTEETNGYTFGSGTRLTVV.

The rearrangement links TRBV9 to TRBJ2-1, with D possibly matching TRBD2 (6 bases). V was pared by 0 bases and J by 10 bases, with 14 bases between. This CDR3 spans 14 amino acids. CDR1 is SGDLS, CDR2 YYNGEE, per germline. In DNA form, the CDR3 reads TGTGCCAGCAGCGTAGGGGGGACTCCCACCGAGCAGTTCTTC. It is translated as CASSVGGTPTEQFF.

The chain uses TRBV5-8 and TRBJ1-2; TRBD1 is a possible D gene (5 bases). Germline V lookup: CDR1 SGHTS, CDR2 YDEGEE. The CDR3 is 14 residues long. V was pared by 3 bases and J by 0 bases, with 9 bases between. The CDR3 loop is CASSYRQTNYGYTF. Here the CDR3 DNA reads TGTGCCAGCAGCTACCGACAGACTAACTATGGCTACACCTTC.

The genes are TRBV5-6 and TRBJ1-5, with 9 bases identical to TRBD1. The ends lost 4 bases at V and 7 bases at J; junction bases unmatched: 9. Germline CDR1 is SGHDT and CDR2 is YYEEEE. The CDR3 is 15 residues long. In DNA, the CDR3 is TGTGCCAGCAGCCTCGGGGGGACAGGGCTGCAGCCCCAGCATTTT. Translated, it gives CASSLGGTGLQPQHF.

The V and J genes are TRBV6-6 and TRBJ2-7, with a possible D match to TRBD2 (5 bases). The CDR3 loop spans 14 amino acids. Between the trimmed V and J ends, which lost 5 bases and 5 bases, there was a span of 16 bases. CDR1 MNHNY and CDR2 SVGAGI come from the germline V gene (reference sequence). CDR3 bases: TGTGCCAGCAGTACCTCGACTACCCGGGACGAGCAGTACTTC. Amino acid sequence: CASSTSTTRDEQYF.

CDR3 in DNA: TGTGCCAGCAGCAAGACTAGCGCAAGCACAGATACGCAGTATTTT. Its protein product is CASSKTSASTDTQYF. The chain uses TRBV5-4 and TRBJ2-3; 8 positions match TRBD2. The CDR3 extends over 15 amino acids. Germline loops: CDR1 SGHNT, CDR2 YYREEE (reference sequence). The V gene end was trimmed by 4 bases and the J gene end by 0 bases; junction bases not matched to a gene: 4.

The chain joins TRBV5-6 to TRBJ1-6; 11 bases are a match to TRBD1. Losses at the gene ends were 5 bases for V and 10 bases for J; bases not matched to a gene: 11. The CDR3 sequence is 16 residues long. The germline V gene has CDR1 SGHDT and CDR2 YYEEEE. The CDR3 reads CASSGRTGGGESPLHF. DNA of the CDR3: TGTGCCAGCAGTGGGCGGACAGGGGGCGGTGAATCACCCCTCCACTTT. Looking up the rest from reference TRBV5-6 and TRBJ1-6 gives the full variable domain: DAGVTQSPTHLIKTRGQQVTLRCSPKSGHDTVSWYQQALGQGPQFIFQYYEEEERQRGNFPDRFSGHQFPNYSSELNVNALLLGDSALYLCASSGRTGGGESPLHFGNGTRLTVT.

The chain couples TRBV2 to TRBJ2-1; D is unresolved. This CDR3 has 15 amino acids. CDR1 and CDR2 (germline): SNHLY, FYNNEI. V lost 2 bases and J 8 bases, leaving 16 bases between the germline ends. This CDR3 reads CASSEQANFSDEQFF. The DNA of the CDR3 is TGTGCCAGCAGTGAACAGGCGAACTTTTCAGATGAGCAGTTCTTC. Supplemented by reference TRBV2 and TRBJ2-1, the full variable domain reads EPEVTQTPSHQVTQMGQEVILRCVPISNHLYFYWYRQILGQKVEFLVSFYNNEISEKSEIFDDQFSVERPDGSNFTLKIRSTKLEDSAMYFCASSEQANFSDEQFFGPGTRLTVL.

The gene calls are TRBV15 and TRBJ2-3, with D perhaps matching TRBD1 (6 bases). Per germline, CDR1 LNHNV and CDR2 YYDKDF (reference sequence). Trimming removed 3 bases from V and 7 bases from J, with 20 bases in between. The CDR3 length is 16 residues. The CDR3: CATSRGRAGAQHTQYF. Written as DNA, the CDR3 is TGTGCCACCAGCAGGGGCAGGGCAGGGGCCCAACATACGCAGTATTTT.

The gene calls are TRBV6-1 and TRBJ2-7, with a possible D match to TRBD1 (5 bases). Germline CDR1 and CDR2: MNHNS and SASEGT. V was cut by 8 bases and J by 4 bases, with 18 bases left in between. The CDR3 loop spans 14 amino acids. CDR3 in amino acids: CASLIPRTLYEQYF. CDR3 sequence (DNA): TGTGCCAGCCTAATCCCCCGGACATTGTACGAGCAGTACTTC.

The chain couples TRBV7-6 to TRBJ1-2, with D tentatively TRBD1 (5 bases). The germline V and J ends were trimmed by 4 bases and 4 bases, with 16 bases remaining between them. The CDR3 totals 15 residues. The V gene's germline CDR1 is SGHVS and CDR2 FNYEAQ. The CDR3, as DNA: TGTGCCAGCAGCTCTGGGGCAGGGTATGGCTATGGCTACACCTTC. Translating gives CASSSGAGYGYGYTF. Drawing the rest from reference TRBV7-6 and TRBJ1-2, the complete variable domain is GAGVSQSPRYKVTKRGQDVALRCDPISGHVSLYWYRQALGQGPEFLTYFNYEAQQDKSGLPNDRFSAERPEGSISTLTIQRTEQRDSAMYRCASSSGAGYGYGYTFGSGTRLTVV.